This T cell receptor beta chain was profiled in a study of human thymus T cells. Study outcomes and limitations: Gene usage (both V and J) appeared biased in thymic and blood repertoires. Thymic TCR repertoires of unrelated people reportedly overlapped highly.

Some clones are missing from TCRdb's copy, which holds only in-frame ones; the method was immunoSEQ multiplex PCR. The table records about 78,000 clones, around 96% of them present only once. Turning to this clone: The antigen is not known.

Resections removed during corrective heart surgery provided the thymus tissue used. V was trimmed by 5 bases and J by 1 base, leaving 11 bases between them. This CDR3 is 14 amino acids long. Germline V gene sequence: CDR1 SGHNT, CDR2 YENEEA. The sequencing input was thymus tissue. The V call is TRBV11-3, the J call TRBJ1-2; no firm D call. This receptor was obtained from a boy younger than two with a congenital heart defect but otherwise immunologically healthy. The CDR3 DNA reads as TGTGCCAGCAGCCCAACACCCCTTAACTATGGCTACACCTTC. This encodes CASSPTPLNYGYTF.